The entry below gives a single T cell receptor beta chain sequence along with its context. Per the study methods: Amplified reference gene primers provided the basis for estimating nucleated cell counts. Clones were sequenced by immunoSEQ multiplex PCR, and TCRdb holds only the in-frame ones, with some missing. V, J and clone size were drawn from that table, and D and trimming were deduced from the DNA. The sample carries some 160,000 clones, approximately 90% recorded once. This sample was taken from a study of blood T cell repertoires in COVID-19. Looking at the study overall: Acute and convalescent COVID-19 samples came from the United States, Italy and Spain. PBMCs, B-cell-depleted T cells, or T cells were the source of the cDNA or gDNA that made up the material.

This CDR3 is 17 amino acids long. The trim removed 6 bases at V and 3 bases at J, leaving 10 bases unmatched. The germline V gene encodes CDR1 SGHTA and CDR2 FQGNSA. The V gene is TRBV7-2, the J gene TRBJ2-3, with 12 nucleotides matching TRBD2. Sequencing was done on a sample of peripheral blood. This sequence originates from a man in his fifties or sixties who had recovered from COVID-19. The CDR3 bases are TGTGCCAGCAGGTCCCGATCTAGCGGGGGGGTGACAGATACGCAGTATTTT. Translating it yields CASRSRSSGGVTDTQYF.